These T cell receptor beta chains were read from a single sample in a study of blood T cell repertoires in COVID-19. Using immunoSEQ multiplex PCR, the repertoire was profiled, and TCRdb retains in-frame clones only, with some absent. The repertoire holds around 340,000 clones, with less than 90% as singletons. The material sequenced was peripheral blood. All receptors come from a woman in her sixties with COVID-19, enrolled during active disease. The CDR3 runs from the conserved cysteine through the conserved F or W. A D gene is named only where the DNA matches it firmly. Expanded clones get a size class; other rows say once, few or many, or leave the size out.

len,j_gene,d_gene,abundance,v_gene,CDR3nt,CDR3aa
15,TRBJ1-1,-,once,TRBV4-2,TGTGCCAGCAGCCAAGGGGGCGCGCAATCTACTGAAGCTTTCTTT,CASSQGGAQSTEAFF
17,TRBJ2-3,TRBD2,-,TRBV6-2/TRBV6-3,TGTGCCAGCAGTTGGACTAGCGGGGTACTCGGCACAGATACGCAGTATTTT,CASSWTSGVLGTDTQYF
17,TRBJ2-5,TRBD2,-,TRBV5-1,TGCGCCAGCAGCTTGCTAGCGGGGGGGCCCGACCAAGAGACCCAGTACTTC,CASSLLAGGPDQETQYF
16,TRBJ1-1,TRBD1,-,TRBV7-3,TGTGCCAGCAGCTTAGGGACAGGGGGCGCCGGGACTGAAGCTTTCTTT,CASSLGTGGAGTEAFF
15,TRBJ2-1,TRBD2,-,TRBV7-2,TGTGCCAGCAGCTATACTAGCGGGGGGGCGATTGAGCAGTTCTTC,CASSYTSGGAIEQFF
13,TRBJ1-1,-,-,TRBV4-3,TGCGCCAGCAGCCGGGGGCGAGGGACTGAAGCTTTCTTT,CASSRGRGTEAFF
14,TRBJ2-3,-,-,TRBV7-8,TGTGCCAGCAGCTGGGGGGTTAGCACAGATACGCAGTATTTT,CASSWGVSTDTQYF
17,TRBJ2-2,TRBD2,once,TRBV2,TGTGCCAGCAGGGCTAGCGGGGGTGTCACGAACACCGGGGAGCTGTTTTTT,CASRASGGVTNTGELFF
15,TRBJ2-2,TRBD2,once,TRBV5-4,TGTGCCAGCAGCAGCTTGGGGGGGGACACCGGGGAGCTGTTTTTT,CASSSLGGDTGELFF
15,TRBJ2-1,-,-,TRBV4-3,TGCGCCAGCAGCCTTTATCGGGATTCCTACAATGAGCAGTTCTTC,CASSLYRDSYNEQFF
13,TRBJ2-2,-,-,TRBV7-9,TGTGCCAGCAGCTTACAGTACACCGGGGAGCTGTTTTTT,CASSLQYTGELFF
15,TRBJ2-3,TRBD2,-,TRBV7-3,TGTGCCAGCAGCTTCGGGACTAGCACTATGGATACGCAGTATTTT,CASSFGTSTMDTQYF
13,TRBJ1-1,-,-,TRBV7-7,TGTGCCAGCAGCTTAAGTGCGGGGACTGAAGCTTTCTTT,CASSLSAGTEAFF
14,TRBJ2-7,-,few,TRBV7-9,TGTGCCAGCAGCGGGCGAGCTATATCCTACGAGCAGTACTTC,CASSGRAISYEQYF
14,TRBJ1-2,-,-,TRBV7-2,TGTGCCAGCAGCGCGAGGTCGGGTTCCTATGGCTACACCTTC,CASSARSGSYGYTF
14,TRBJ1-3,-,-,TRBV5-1,TGCGCCAGCAGCCCTGGGAGCTCTGGAAACACCATATATTTT,CASSPGSSGNTIYF
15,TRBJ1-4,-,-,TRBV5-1,TGCGCCAGCAGCTTGTTGAGGGCAACTAATGAAAAACTGTTTTTT,CASSLLRATNEKLFF
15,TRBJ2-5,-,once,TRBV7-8,TGTGCCAGCAGCCCCAGGGGGGACCTCCAAGAGACCCAGTACTTC,CASSPRGDLQETQYF
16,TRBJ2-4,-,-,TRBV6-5,TGTGCCAGCAGTTACTCTGGACAGCTGGCCAAAAACATTCAGTACTTC,CASSYSGQLAKNIQYF
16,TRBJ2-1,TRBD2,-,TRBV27,TGTGCCAGCAGTCCAATAGACGGGGGGGTATACAATGAGCAGTTCTTC,CASSPIDGGVYNEQFF
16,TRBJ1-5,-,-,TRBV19,TGTGCCAGTAGGGGTAGGGGCCCTCATAGCAATCAGCCCCAGCATTTT,CASRGRGPHSNQPQHF
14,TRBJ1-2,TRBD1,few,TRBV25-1,TGTGCCAGCAGAAAGGACAGGGGGCTGTCTGGCTACACCTTC,CASRKDRGLSGYTF
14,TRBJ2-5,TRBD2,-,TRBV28,TGTGCCAGCACGCGGGGGACTGGACAAGAGACCCAGTACTTC,CASTRGTGQETQYF
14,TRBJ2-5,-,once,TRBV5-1,TGCGCCAGCAGCAGAGGGACAACCCAAGAGACCCAGTACTTC,CASSRGTTQETQYF
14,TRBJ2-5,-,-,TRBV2,TGTGCCAGCAGTGCTAGGGAGCGGGTGGAGACCCAGTACTTC,CASSARERVETQYF
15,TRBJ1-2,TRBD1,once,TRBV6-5,TGTGCCAGCAGTCCCCAGGGGGAATCTAACTATGGCTACACCTTC,CASSPQGESNYGYTF
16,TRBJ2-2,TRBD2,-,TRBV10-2,TGCGCCAGCAGTGAGGGACTAGCGTTCCCCACCGGGGAGCTGTTTTTT,CASSEGLAFPTGELFF
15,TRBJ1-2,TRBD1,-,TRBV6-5,TGTGCCAGCAGGGGGACAGGGGGCCTTAGTAACGGCTACACCTTC,CASRGTGGLSNGYTF
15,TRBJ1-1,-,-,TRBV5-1,TGCGCCAGCAGCTTGTTGGGTAGCATGAACACTGAAGCTTTCTTT,CASSLLGSMNTEAFF
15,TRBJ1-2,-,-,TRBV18,TGTGCCAGCTCACCGCGGCAGGGGATTAACTATGGCTACACCTTC,CASSPRQGINYGYTF
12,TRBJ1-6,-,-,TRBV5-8,TGTGCCAGCAGCCGGGGGAGGACACCCCTCCACTTT,CASSRGRTPLHF
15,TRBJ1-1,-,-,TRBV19,TGTGCCAGTAGTATATATTCAGGGATGAACACTGAAGCTTTCTTT,CASSIYSGMNTEAFF
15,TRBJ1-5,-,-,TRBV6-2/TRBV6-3,TGTGCCAGCAGTTACTCGACATTTAGGAATCAGCCCCAGCATTTT,CASSYSTFRNQPQHF
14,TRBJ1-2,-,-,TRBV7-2,TGTGCCAGCAGCTTAGGAGGGGGACGCGGAGGCTACACCTTC,CASSLGGGRGGYTF
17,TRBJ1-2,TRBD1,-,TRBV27,TGTGCCAGCAGTTTTCAGGGGACAGGAGAATCTAACTATGGCTACACCTTC,CASSFQGTGESNYGYTF
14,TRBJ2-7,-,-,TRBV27,TGTGCCAGCAGTGATCCGGGACACTCCTACGAGCAGTACTTC,CASSDPGHSYEQYF
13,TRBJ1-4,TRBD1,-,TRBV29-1,TGCAGCGTTGACCGGGACAGAGGTGAAAAACTGTTTTTT,CSVDRDRGEKLFF
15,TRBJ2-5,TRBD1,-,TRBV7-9,TGTGCCAGCAGCCTTGACAGGGGGCAGCAAGAGACCCAGTACTTC,CASSLDRGQQETQYF
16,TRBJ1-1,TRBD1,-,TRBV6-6,TGTGCCAGCAGCCCCACTTCCGGGACAGGGTTAGTTGAAGCTTTCTTT,CASSPTSGTGLVEAFF
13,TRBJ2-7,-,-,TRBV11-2,TGTGCCAGCAGCTTAGGGGACTTATACGAGCAGTACTTC,CASSLGDLYEQYF
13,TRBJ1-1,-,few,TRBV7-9,TGTGCCAGCAGCCCACCCCAGGGTTTGGGGGCTTTCTTT,CASSPPQGLGAFF
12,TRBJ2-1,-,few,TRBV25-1,TGTGCCAGCAAGGGGTCCTCCAATGAGCAGTTCTTC,CASKGSSNEQFF
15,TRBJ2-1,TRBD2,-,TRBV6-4,TGTGCCAGCAGTGAACCGGGGGGGTCCTACAATGAGCAGTTCTTC,CASSEPGGSYNEQFF
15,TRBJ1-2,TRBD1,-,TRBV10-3,TGTGCCATCAGTGAACGGCGACAGGGGGCAATTTTCTACACCTTC,CAISERRQGAIFYTF
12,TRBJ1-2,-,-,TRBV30,TGTGCCTGGAGTATCGCGAGCTATGGCTACACCTTC,CAWSIASYGYTF
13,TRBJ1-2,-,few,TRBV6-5,TGTGCCAGCCTCGGCCAGGGGATATATGGCTACACCTTC,CASLGQGIYGYTF
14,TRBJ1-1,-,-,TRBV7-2,TGTGCCAGCAGCTTAAGCGGCAGATCCACTGAAGCTTTCTTT,CASSLSGRSTEAFF
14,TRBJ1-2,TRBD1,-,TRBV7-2,TGTGCCAGCAGCTTAACAGGGGGTTCGGAAGGCTACACCTTC,CASSLTGGSEGYTF
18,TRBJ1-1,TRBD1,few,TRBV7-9,TGTGCCAGCAGCTTAGATCTCTCGGGGACAGGGACGAACACTGAAGCTTTCTTT,CASSLDLSGTGTNTEAFF
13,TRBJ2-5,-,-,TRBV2,TGTGCCAGCAGTGAGACTAGACACGGGACCCAGTACTTC,CASSETRHGTQYF
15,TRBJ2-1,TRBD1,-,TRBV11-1,TGTGCCAGCAGCTTAGGGGGACAGGGATTCAATGAGCAGTTCTTC,CASSLGGQGFNEQFF
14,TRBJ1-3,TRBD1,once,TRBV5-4,TGTGCCAGCAGCCGGACAGGGGCTGGAAACACCATATATTTT,CASSRTGAGNTIYF
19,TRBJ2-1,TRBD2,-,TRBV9,TGTGCCAGCAGCTCAGAGGATTTAGCGGGGGGGTATTTCTACAATGAGCAGTTCTTC,CASSSEDLAGGYFYNEQFF
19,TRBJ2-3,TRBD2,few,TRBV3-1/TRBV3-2,TGTGCCAGCAGCCAAGGATCCTGGGAACTAGCGGGGGTTGCAGATACGCAGTATTTT,CASSQGSWELAGVADTQYF
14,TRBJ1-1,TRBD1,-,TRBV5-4,TGTGCCAGCAGCCAGGGACAGGGCGCCACTGAAGCTTTCTTT,CASSQGQGATEAFF
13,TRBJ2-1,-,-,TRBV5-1,TGCGCCAGCAATCTTAACGGGGTATATGAGCAGTTCTTC,CASNLNGVYEQFF